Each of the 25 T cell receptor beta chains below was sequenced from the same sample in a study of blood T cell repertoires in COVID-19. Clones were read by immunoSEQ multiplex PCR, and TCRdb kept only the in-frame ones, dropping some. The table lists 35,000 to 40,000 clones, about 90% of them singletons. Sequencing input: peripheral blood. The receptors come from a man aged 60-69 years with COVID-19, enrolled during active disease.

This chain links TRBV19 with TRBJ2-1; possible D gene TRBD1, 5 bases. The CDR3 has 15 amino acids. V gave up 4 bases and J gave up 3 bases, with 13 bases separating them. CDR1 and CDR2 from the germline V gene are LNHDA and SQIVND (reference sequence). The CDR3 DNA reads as TGTGCCAGTAGTAAGGTGGCAGGGCTCTACAATGAGCAGTTCTTC. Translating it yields CASSKVAGLYNEQFF.

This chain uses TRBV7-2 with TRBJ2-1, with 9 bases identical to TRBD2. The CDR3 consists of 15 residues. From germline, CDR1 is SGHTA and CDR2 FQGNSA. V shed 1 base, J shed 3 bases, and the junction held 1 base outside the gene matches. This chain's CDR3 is CASSLVSGSYNEQFF. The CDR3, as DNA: TGTGCCAGCAGCTTAGTTAGCGGGAGCTACAATGAGCAGTTCTTC.

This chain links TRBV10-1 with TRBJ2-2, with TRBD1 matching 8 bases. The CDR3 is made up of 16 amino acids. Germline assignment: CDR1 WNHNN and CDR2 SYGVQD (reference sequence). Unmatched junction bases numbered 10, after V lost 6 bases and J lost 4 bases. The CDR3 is CASSFGTGLGTGELFF. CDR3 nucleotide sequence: TGCGCCAGCAGCTTCGGGACAGGCCTCGGCACCGGGGAGCTGTTTTTT.

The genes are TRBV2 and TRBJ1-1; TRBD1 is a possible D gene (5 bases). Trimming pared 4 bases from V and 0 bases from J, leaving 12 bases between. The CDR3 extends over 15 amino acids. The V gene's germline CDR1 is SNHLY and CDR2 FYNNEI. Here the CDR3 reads CASSGRGTVNTEAFF. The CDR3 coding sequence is TGTGCCAGCAGTGGCCGGGGGACGGTGAACACTGAAGCTTTCTTT.

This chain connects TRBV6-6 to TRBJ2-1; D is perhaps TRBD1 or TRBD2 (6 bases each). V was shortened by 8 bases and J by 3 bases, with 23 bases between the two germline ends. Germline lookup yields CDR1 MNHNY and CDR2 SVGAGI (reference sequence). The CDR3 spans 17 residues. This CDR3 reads CASGLALTRGGYNEQFF. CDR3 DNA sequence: TGTGCCAGCGGTCTAGCGCTCACTAGAGGGGGCTACAATGAGCAGTTCTTC.

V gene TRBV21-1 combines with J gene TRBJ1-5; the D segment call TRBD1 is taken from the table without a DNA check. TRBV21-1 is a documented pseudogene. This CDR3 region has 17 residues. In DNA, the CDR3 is TGTGCCAGCAGCAAAACACTACGGGACATTGAGAATCAGCCCCAGCATTTT. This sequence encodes CASSKTLRDIENQPQHF.

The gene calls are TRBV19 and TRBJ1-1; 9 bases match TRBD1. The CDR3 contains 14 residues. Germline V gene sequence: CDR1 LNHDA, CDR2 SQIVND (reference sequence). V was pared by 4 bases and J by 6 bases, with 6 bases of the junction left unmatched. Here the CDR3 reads CASSRDRDGSEAFF. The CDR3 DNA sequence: TGTGCCAGTAGTAGGGACAGGGATGGTTCTGAAGCTTTCTTT.

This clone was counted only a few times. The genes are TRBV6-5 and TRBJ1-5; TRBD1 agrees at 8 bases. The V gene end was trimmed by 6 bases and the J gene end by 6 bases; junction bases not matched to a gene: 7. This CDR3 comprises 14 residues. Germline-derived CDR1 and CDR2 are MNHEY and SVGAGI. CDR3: CASRQGANSQPQHF. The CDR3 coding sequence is TGTGCCAGCAGGCAGGGGGCGAACAGTCAGCCCCAGCATTTT.

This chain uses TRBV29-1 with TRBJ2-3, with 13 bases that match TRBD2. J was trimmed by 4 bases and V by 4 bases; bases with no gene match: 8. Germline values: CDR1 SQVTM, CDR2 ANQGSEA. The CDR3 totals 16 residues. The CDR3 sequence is CSVGVGLAGESDTQYF. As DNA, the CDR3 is TGCAGCGTTGGGGTAGGACTAGCGGGAGAGTCAGATACGCAGTATTTT.

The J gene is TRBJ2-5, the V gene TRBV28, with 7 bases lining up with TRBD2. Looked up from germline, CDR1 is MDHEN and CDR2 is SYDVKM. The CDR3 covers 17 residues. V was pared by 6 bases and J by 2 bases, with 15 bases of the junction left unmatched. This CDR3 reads CASSARRPGLKQETQYF. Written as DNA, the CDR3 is TGTGCCAGCAGCGCCCGACGACCGGGACTAAAACAAGAGACCCAGTACTTC.

The CDR3 region has the DNA TGCAGTGCTAGTGCAACGTGGGGCGTAAATGAAAAACTGTTTTTT. Its translation: CSASATWGVNEKLFF. This sequence joins TRBV20-1 and TRBJ1-4, with D maybe TRBD1 (5 bases). V dropped 3 bases and J dropped 5 bases, with 16 bases sitting between them. The CDR3 extends over 15 amino acids. CDR1 is DFQATT, CDR2 SNEGSKA, per germline (reference sequence).

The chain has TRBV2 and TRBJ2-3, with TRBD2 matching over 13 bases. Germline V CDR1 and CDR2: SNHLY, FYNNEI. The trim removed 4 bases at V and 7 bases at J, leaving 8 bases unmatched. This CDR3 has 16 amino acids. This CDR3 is CASSVGTSGTLNTQYF. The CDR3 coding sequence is TGTGCCAGCAGTGTGGGGACTAGCGGGACGCTAAATACGCAGTATTTT. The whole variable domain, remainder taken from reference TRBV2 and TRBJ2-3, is EPEVTQTPSHQVTQMGQEVILRCVPISNHLYFYWYRQILGQKVEFLVSFYNNEISEKSEIFDDQFSVERPDGSNFTLKIRSTKLEDSAMYFCASSVGTSGTLNTQYFGPGTRLTVL.

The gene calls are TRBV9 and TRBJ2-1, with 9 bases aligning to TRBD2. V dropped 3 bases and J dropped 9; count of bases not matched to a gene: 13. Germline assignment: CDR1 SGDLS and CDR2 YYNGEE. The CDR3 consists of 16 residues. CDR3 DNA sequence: TGTGCCAGCAGCGATTATAGCGGGAGTCAGTCGGTTGAGCAGTTCTTC. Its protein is CASSDYSGSQSVEQFF.

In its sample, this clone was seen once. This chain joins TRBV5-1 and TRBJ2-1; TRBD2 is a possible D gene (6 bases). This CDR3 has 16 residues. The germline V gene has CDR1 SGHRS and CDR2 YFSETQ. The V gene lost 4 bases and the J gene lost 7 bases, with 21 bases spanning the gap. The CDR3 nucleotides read TGCGCCAGCAGCCTTACTCCTCGGGGGAGCCTGAATGAGCAGTTCTTC. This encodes CASSLTPRGSLNEQFF.

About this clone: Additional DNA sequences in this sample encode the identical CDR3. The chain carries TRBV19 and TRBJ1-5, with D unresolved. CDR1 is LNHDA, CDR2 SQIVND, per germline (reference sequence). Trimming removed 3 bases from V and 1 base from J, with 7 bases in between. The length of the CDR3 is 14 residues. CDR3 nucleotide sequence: TGTGCCAGTAGTATCGGCAGGAGCAATCAGCCCCAGCATTTT. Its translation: CASSIGRSNQPQHF.

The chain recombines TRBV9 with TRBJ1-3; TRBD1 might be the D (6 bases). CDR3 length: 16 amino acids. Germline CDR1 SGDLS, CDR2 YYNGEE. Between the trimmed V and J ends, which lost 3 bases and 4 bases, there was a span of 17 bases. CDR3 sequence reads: CASSAHQQGAGNTIYF. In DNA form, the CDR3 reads TGTGCCAGCAGCGCCCATCAACAGGGAGCAGGAAACACCATATATTTT. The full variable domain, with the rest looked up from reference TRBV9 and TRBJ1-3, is DSGVTQTPKHLITATGQRVTLRCSPRSGDLSVYWYQQSLDQGLQFLIQYYNGEERAKGNILERFSAQQFPDLHSELNLSSLELGDSALYFCASSAHQQGAGNTIYFGEGSWLTVV.

As DNA, the CDR3 is TGTGCCACCAGCAGAGATTTAGCAACTAATGAAAAACTGTTTTTT. It specifies CATSRDLATNEKLFF. The gene calls are TRBV15 and TRBJ1-4; D is unresolved. Per the germline V gene, CDR1 is LNHNV and CDR2 is YYDKDF (reference sequence). The CDR3 has 15 amino acids. With 0 bases removed from V and 0 bases from J, the gap between germline ends came to 5 bases.

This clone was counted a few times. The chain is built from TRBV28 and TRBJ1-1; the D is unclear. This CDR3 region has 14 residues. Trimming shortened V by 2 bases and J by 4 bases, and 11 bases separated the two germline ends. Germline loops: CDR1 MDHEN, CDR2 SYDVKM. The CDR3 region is CASSLTGGVTEAFF. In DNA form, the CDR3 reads TGTGCCAGCAGTTTAACGGGCGGGGTCACTGAAGCTTTCTTT.

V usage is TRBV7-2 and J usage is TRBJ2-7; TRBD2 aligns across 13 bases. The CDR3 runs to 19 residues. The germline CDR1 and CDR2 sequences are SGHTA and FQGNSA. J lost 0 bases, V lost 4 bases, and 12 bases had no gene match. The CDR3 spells CASSSRLGLAGVSSYEQYF. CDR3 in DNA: TGTGCCAGCAGCTCCCGGCTCGGACTAGCGGGAGTTTCCTCCTACGAGCAGTACTTC.

The CDR3 is CASSFTGLGSGNTIYF. In DNA form, the CDR3 reads TGCGCCAGCAGCTTTACAGGGCTAGGATCTGGAAACACCATATATTTT. This rearrangement joins TRBV5-1 to TRBJ1-3; D might be TRBD1 (6 bases). Per the germline V gene, CDR1 is SGHRS and CDR2 is YFSETQ. The length of the CDR3 is 16 residues. V lost 2 bases and J lost 1, with 13 bases in between.

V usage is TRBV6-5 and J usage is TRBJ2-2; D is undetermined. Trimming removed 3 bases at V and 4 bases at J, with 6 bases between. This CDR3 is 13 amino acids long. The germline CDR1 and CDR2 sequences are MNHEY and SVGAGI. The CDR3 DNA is TGTGCCAGCAGTTATCGTCGCACCGGGGAGCTGTTTTTT. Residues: CASSYRRTGELFF.

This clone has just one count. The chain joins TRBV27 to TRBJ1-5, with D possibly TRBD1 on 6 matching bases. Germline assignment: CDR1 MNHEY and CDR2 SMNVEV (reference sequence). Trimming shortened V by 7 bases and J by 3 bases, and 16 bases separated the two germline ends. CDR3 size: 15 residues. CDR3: CASKERGNFNQPQHF. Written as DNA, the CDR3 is TGTGCCAGCAAAGAAAGGGGGAACTTCAATCAGCCCCAGCATTTT.

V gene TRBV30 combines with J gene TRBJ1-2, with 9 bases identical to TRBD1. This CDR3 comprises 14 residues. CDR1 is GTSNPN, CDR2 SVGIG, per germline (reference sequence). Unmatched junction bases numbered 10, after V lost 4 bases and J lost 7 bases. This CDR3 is CAWIHRGREVGYTF. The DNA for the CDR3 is TGTGCCTGGATCCACAGGGGGCGCGAAGTTGGCTACACCTTC.

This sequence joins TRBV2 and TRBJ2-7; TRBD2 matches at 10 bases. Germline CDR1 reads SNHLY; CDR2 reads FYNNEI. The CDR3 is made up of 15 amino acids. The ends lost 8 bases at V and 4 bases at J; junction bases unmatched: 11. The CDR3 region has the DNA TGTGCCAGCCTGGAGCCTAGCGGGAGAGGGTACGAGCAGTACTTC. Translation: CASLEPSGRGYEQYF.

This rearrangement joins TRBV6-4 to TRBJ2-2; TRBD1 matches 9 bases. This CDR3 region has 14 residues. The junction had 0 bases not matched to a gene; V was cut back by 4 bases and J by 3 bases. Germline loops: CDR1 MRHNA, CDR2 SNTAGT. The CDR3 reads CASSGQGDTGELFF. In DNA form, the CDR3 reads TGTGCCAGCAGTGGACAGGGGGACACCGGGGAGCTGTTTTTT.